Sequencing of this T cell receptor beta chain was carried out in a study of blood T cell dynamics during melanoma immunotherapy. The overall study: Standard first-line treatment here was pembrolizumab or nivolumab plus ipilimumab in metastatic melanoma.

Time point of the sample: week 3, after first cycle of checkpoint inhibitor. Blood was drawn before treatment and at week 3 after checkpoint blockade. A fixed DNA input of about 0.35 ug was used per bulk PBMC sample. Profiling relied on immunoSEQ multiplex PCR, and the TCRdb table lists in-frame clones only, not all of them. The sample lists roughly 30,000 clones, approximately 80% occurring once. The CDR3 consists of 18 residues. The sequence came from a human donor with melanoma. The chain uses TRBV21-1 and TRBJ2-7; the table's TRBD1 call for D was not verified on the DNA. TRBV21-1 is described as a pseudogene. The sequencing here drew on blood, taken from a patient treated with checkpoint blockade. DNA of the CDR3: TGTGCCAGCAGCAAAGAGACGTCCGGACAGGGTAGCTCCTACGAGCAGTACTTC. Amino acid sequence: CASSKETSGQGSSYEQYF.